These 10 T cell receptor beta chains originate from one sample sequenced in a study of OX40 agonist ivuxolimab in advanced cancers. The protocol used for the library was the immunoSEQ multiplex PCR assay. Held by TCRdb, this immuneACCESS table contains in-frame sequences only and omits some clones. Under half of the omission traces to an unresolved V gene where checked; the cause of the rest is unknown. The sample table holds 30,000 to 45,000 clones, of which about 87% were seen once. The ten largest clones capture less than 4.5% of the sample. The sequencing here drew on CD4+ or CD8+ T cells sorted from blood, taken in a trial of the OX40 agonist ivuxolimab. The receptors here all came from an adult with an advanced solid tumor such as melanoma, head and neck, liver or kidney cancer.

The chain employs TRBV29-1 and TRBJ2-3; 7 bases fit TRBD2. The CDR3 has 13 residues. The V gene's germline CDR1 is SQVTM and CDR2 ANQGSEA. The ends lost 7 bases at V and 0 bases at J; junction bases unmatched: 4. In nucleotides, the CDR3 is TGCAGCGACACCGGGGGGAGCACAGATACGCAGTATTTT. As protein: CSDTGGSTDTQYF.

This clone has just a few counts. As DNA, the CDR3 is TGTGCCAGCAGCTTATTTAGCGGGACACGAGAGACCCAGTACTTC. Residues: CASSLFSGTRETQYF. The rearrangement joins TRBV7-3 to TRBJ2-5; TRBD2 agrees at 8 bases. Germline CDR1 reads SGHTA; CDR2 reads FQGTGA. CDR3 size: 15 residues. V lost 2 bases to trimming and J lost 4 bases; unmatched junction nucleotides: 6.

The chain carries TRBV27 and TRBJ2-1, with TRBD2 identical over 12 bases. Trimming took 6 bases from V and 10 from J; bases not matched to a gene: 4. This CDR3 region has 13 residues. The germline V gene encodes CDR1 MNHEY and CDR2 SMNVEV (reference sequence). The CDR3 loop reads CASSFGLAGEQFF. The DNA for the CDR3 is TGTGCCAGCAGCTTCGGACTAGCGGGGGAGCAGTTCTTC.

The rearrangement joins TRBV18 to TRBJ1-2, with 10 bases matching TRBD1. The CDR3 has 17 residues. The V gene's germline CDR1 is KGHSH and CDR2 LQKENI. Trimming removed 3 bases from V and 6 bases from J; junction bases left unmatched: 13. The CDR3 sequence: CASSPLTGGAFGDGYTF. The CDR3 nucleotides are TGTGCCAGCTCACCGCTGACAGGGGGCGCCTTCGGGGATGGCTACACCTTC.

This clone showed up just once. At one end, the junction sequence differs from germline, possibly due to a read error. The genes are TRBV10-3 and TRBJ2-7, with D tentatively TRBD1 or TRBD2 (7 bases each). CDR3 length: 18 amino acids. CDR1 is ENHRY and CDR2 is SYGVKD in the germline V gene. The CDR3 coding sequence is TGTGCCGTCAGGCCGGGGGGAAATTCCGCAGGGGGACCCTACGAGCAGTACTTC. Its protein is CAVRPGGNSAGGPYEQYF.

The chain has TRBV28 and TRBJ1-4; maybe TRBD1 (5 bases). The CDR3 runs to 15 residues. CDR1 and CDR2 from the germline V gene are MDHEN and SYDVKM. Trimming cost V 5 bases and J 3 bases, with 13 bases left between them. The CDR3: CASSALGEPNEKLFF. DNA for the CDR3: TGTGCCAGCAGTGCCTTGGGGGAGCCTAATGAAAAACTGTTTTTT.

This chain joins TRBV30 and TRBJ1-5; D not certain. The CDR3 runs 15 residues. V was shortened by 0 bases and J by 2 bases, with 11 bases between the two germline ends. The germline V gene encodes CDR1 GTSNPN and CDR2 SVGIG (reference sequence). The CDR3 sequence is CAWSVRGWGNQPQHF. In DNA form, the CDR3 reads TGTGCCTGGAGTGTACGGGGATGGGGCAATCAGCCCCAGCATTTT.

V is TRBV6-1 and J is TRBJ1-1, with D tentatively TRBD1 (5 bases). Trimming removed 3 bases at V and 4 bases at J, with 18 bases between. Per germline, CDR1 MNHNS and CDR2 SASEGT. This CDR3 spans 16 amino acids. In DNA, the CDR3 is TGTGCCAGCAGTGACCGGGACGACCTCGGGGGCACTGAAGCTTTCTTT. Protein: CASSDRDDLGGTEAFF.

V and J are TRBV5-1 and TRBJ1-6; tentative D call: TRBD1 (5 bases). The CDR3 totals 15 residues. CDR1 is SGHRS, CDR2 YFSETQ, per germline. V lost 0 bases and J 8 bases, leaving 12 bases between the germline ends. CDR3: CASSLAGQGYSPLHF. The CDR3 nucleotides read TGCGCCAGCAGCTTGGCAGGTCAGGGTTATTCACCCCTCCACTTT.

This clone was counted a single time. V and J are TRBV18 and TRBJ1-1; no firm D call. The CDR3 totals 13 residues. Germline assignment: CDR1 KGHSH and CDR2 LQKENI. V lost 3 bases, J lost 9 bases, and 14 bases lay in between. The CDR3 region has the DNA TGTGCCAGCTCACCTCAAGACCGGCCCCAAGCTTTCTTT. Its protein is CASSPQDRPQAFF.